This T cell receptor beta chain stems from a study of cytomegalovirus exposure and HLA in healthy donors. This PCR relied on a set of 60 Vbeta primers and 13 Jbeta primers. The protocol was immunoSEQ multiplex PCR, while the TCRdb copy is restricted to in-frame clones and leaves out a portion. The top ten clones hold almost 3% of a sample with roughly 110,000 clones, roughly three quarters of them seen once. The CDR3 is 13 residues long. Per germline, CDR1 SGHRS and CDR2 YFSETQ. V lost 0 bases to trimming and J lost 6 bases, with 9 bases between them. Sequenced sample: PBMCs. The chain uses TRBV5-1 and TRBJ1-1; the D is unclear. The TCR sequence derives from a woman aged 18-29 years in good health and CMV-seropositive. The CDR3 DNA reads TGCGCCAGCAGCTTGGCCGGAGGACCTGAAGCTTTCTTT. It specifies CASSLAGGPEAFF.